Presented here are 9 T cell receptor beta chains from one specimen sequenced in a study of metastatic and nonmetastatic thyroid tumors. TCRdb re-analyzed the PCR reads through MiXCR. This table holds 30,000 to 45,000 clones, roughly 33% found once. Thyroid surgery was performed in patients who had received no treatment beforehand. Sequences were obtained from tumor tissue. These receptors came from a female donor with papillary thyroid cancer or a benign thyroid nodule (not recorded which). Some clones in this sample may be carry-over from other donors' samples.

V gene TRBV27 combines with J gene TRBJ1-6; 7 nucleotides agree with TRBD1. The CDR3 sequence is 14 residues long. Germline V gene sequence: CDR1 MNHEY, CDR2 SMNVEV (reference sequence). Unmatched junction bases numbered 8, after V lost 1 base and J lost 14 bases. CDR3 sequence: CASSLWDSSGALHF. The CDR3 bases are TGTGCCAGCAGTTTATGGGACAGCTCGGGGGCCCTCCACTTT.

This clone was counted only a few times. This rearrangement joins TRBV27 to TRBJ2-5, with a tentative D call TRBD1 (6 bases). The germline V gene encodes CDR1 MNHEY and CDR2 SMNVEV (reference sequence). The CDR3 runs to 9 residues. V was trimmed by 7 bases and J by 10 bases, leaving 7 bases between them. This CDR3 is CASKGGQYF. The CDR3 DNA reads as TGTGCCAGCAAAGGGGGCCAGTACTTC.

The V call is TRBV19, the J call TRBJ2-1; D possibly uses TRBD1 or TRBD2 (7 bases each). The V gene's germline CDR1 is LNHDA and CDR2 SQIVND (reference sequence). The length of the CDR3 is 14 residues. V was shortened by 6 bases and J by 9 bases, with 18 bases between the two germline ends. The CDR3 region is CASRELAQGGEQFF. As DNA, the CDR3 is TGTGCCAGTAGGGAACTAGCGCAGGGGGGTGAGCAGTTCTTC.

V and J are TRBV5-1 and TRBJ2-3; D gene ambiguous. Germline V gene data show CDR1 as SGHRS and CDR2 as YFSETQ. Trimming stripped 2 bases from V and 4 bases from J, with 5 bases between. This CDR3 is built from 12 residues. The CDR3 DNA reads as TGCGCCAGCAGCTTTTGGTCAGATACGCAGTATTTT. Its translation: CASSFWSDTQYF.

The V call is TRBV28, the J call TRBJ2-7, with TRBD2 as a possible D gene (6 bases). Deletions cut 10 bases from V and 0 bases from J, with 13 bases between. This CDR3 is built from 13 residues. Germline assignment: CDR1 MDHEN and CDR2 SYDVKM. CDR3 sequence: CATEEGSSYEQYF. DNA for the CDR3: TGTGCCACCGAGGAGGGAAGCTCCTACGAGCAGTACTTC.

This clone came up a few times. The chain carries TRBV6-2 or TRBV6-3 and TRBJ2-1, with 10 bases lining up with TRBD1. V gave up 5 bases and J gave up 4 bases; unmatched junction bases: 14. Germline V gives CDR1 MNHEY, CDR2 SVGEGT. The CDR3 is made up of 18 amino acids. Here the CDR3 reads CASSIRDRGPKIYNEQFF. CDR3 sequence (DNA): TGTGCCAGCAGTATACGGGACAGGGGACCCAAAATTTACAATGAGCAGTTCTTC.

V and J are TRBV6-2 or TRBV6-3 and TRBJ2-1; D unclear. CDR3 size: 16 residues. V dropped 6 bases and J dropped 0 bases, with 15 bases sitting between them. CDR1 and CDR2 (germline): MNHEY, SVGEGT. The CDR3 sequence is CASSTARKSSYNEQFF. CDR3 bases: TGTGCCAGCAGCACAGCCCGTAAGAGCTCCTACAATGAGCAGTTCTTC.

This clone was seen a handful of times. The J gene is TRBJ2-2, the V gene TRBV6-2 or TRBV6-3, with D maybe TRBD1 (5 bases). Germline CDR1 reads MNHEY; CDR2 reads SVGEGT. The CDR3 consists of 15 residues. V was shortened by 6 bases and J by 4 bases, with 15 bases between the two germline ends. The CDR3 sequence is CASSPQGRRTGELFF. The CDR3 bases are TGTGCCAGCAGCCCCCAGGGTAGGCGCACCGGGGAGCTGTTTTTT.

Only one count was recorded for this clone. The chain is built from TRBV4-1 and TRBJ2-1, with D unresolved. Germline CDR1 MGHRA, CDR2 YSYEKL. With 0 bases removed from V and 3 bases from J, the gap between germline ends came to 6 bases. The CDR3 is 14 amino acids. Here the CDR3 reads CASSQESDYNEQFF. DNA of the CDR3: TGCGCCAGCAGCCAAGAAAGCGACTACAATGAGCAGTTCTTC.